The clone carrying this T cell receptor beta chain appeared a few times. The data were obtained in a study of blood T cells in healthy people across ages. Next came a second PCR, run for about 7 to 12 cycles, which used a sample-barcoded 5' primer along with a J-beta primer mix. TCRdb used MiXCR to reprocess the 5' RACE reads, holding one entry per CDR3 protein. The sample lists over a million distinct CDR3 sequences, under 30% occurring once. The CDR3 runs to 13 residues. Trimming removed 5 bases at V and 9 bases at J, with 16 bases between. Germline V gene sequence: CDR1 LNHNV, CDR2 YYDKDF (reference sequence). The data also belong to a second study, concerning T cells of mothers and their children.

The rearrangement joins TRBV15 to TRBJ1-2; a weak D match, TRBD1 (6 bases). The receptor's source is a girl aged 2-10 years in good health. Sequenced material: blood. The CDR3 DNA reads TGTGCCACCAGCGGGAACAGGGATCAAAGCTACACCTTC. Translating it yields CATSGNRDQSYTF. Based on the CDR3 plus reference TRBV15 and TRBJ1-2, the full variable domain is DAMVIQNPRYQVTQFGKPVTLSCSQTLNHNVMYWYQQKSSQAPKLLFHYYDKDFNNEADTPDNFQSRRPNTSFCFLDIRSPGLGDTAMYLCATSGNRDQSYTFGSGTRLTVV.